This passage covers 23 T cell receptor beta chains from one sample sequenced in a study of T cell responses to AZD1222 COVID-19 vaccine. Data came from immunoSEQ multiplex PCR; TCRdb stores just in-frame clones and leaves some out. Among about 84,000 clones listed, around 88% were seen once. Sequenced here: peripheral blood, sampled 28 days after the second AZD1222 dose. Every receptor here comes from an adult who received the AZD1222 COVID-19 vaccine.

The chain combines TRBV28 with TRBJ2-2; 10 bases are shared with TRBD1. V was pared by 1 base and J by 4 bases, with 6 bases of the junction left unmatched. There are 17 residues in the CDR3. Germline values: CDR1 MDHEN, CDR2 SYDVKM. The CDR3 protein is CASSLYRQGAVTGELFF. CDR3 sequence (DNA): TGTGCCAGCAGTTTATACAGACAGGGGGCGGTCACCGGGGAGCTGTTTTTT.

This chain joins TRBV7-3 and TRBJ1-1; 8 positions match TRBD1. This CDR3 has 14 residues. Germline CDR1 is SGHTA and CDR2 is FQGTGA. The J segment lost 1 base and the V segment lost 5 bases, leaving 3 bases of the junction unmatched. This CDR3 is CASSPGQGNTEAFF. The CDR3 DNA follows: TGTGCCAGCAGCCCCGGACAGGGGAACACTGAAGCTTTCTTT.

This rearrangement joins TRBV30 to TRBJ2-7; a possible D gene is TRBD1 (5 bases). Trimming took 1 base from V and 2 from J, leaving 9 bases between them. Germline V gives CDR1 GTSNPN, CDR2 SVGIG (reference sequence). This CDR3 is 13 amino acids long. The CDR3 coding sequence is TGTGCCTGGAGTGCCAGGGTGACCTACGAGCAGTACTTC. Amino acids: CAWSARVTYEQYF. The whole variable domain, filled in from reference TRBV30 and TRBJ2-7, reads SQTIHQWPATLVQPVGSPLSLECTVEGTSNPNLYWYRQAAGRGLQLLFYSVGIGQISSEVPQNLSASRPQDRQFILSSKKLLLSDSGFYLCAWSARVTYEQYFGPGTRLTVT.

This CDR3 is CASSEGGWGIGLFF. The CDR3 DNA is TGTGCCAGCAGCGAGGGTGGATGGGGCATTGGGCTGTTTTTT. The chain has TRBV6-5 and TRBJ1-4, with D maybe TRBD1 (5 bases). CDR1 MNHEY and CDR2 SVGAGI come from the germline V gene. Trimming shortened V by 6 bases and J by 14 bases, and 22 bases separated the two germline ends. CDR3 size: 14 residues.

The J gene is TRBJ2-1, the V gene TRBV6-6; D ambiguous. The CDR3 is 11 amino acids. The germline V gene has CDR1 MNHNY and CDR2 SVGAGI (reference sequence). Trimming stripped 6 bases from V and 6 bases from J, with 6 bases between. The CDR3 loop is CASRLANEQFF. The CDR3 nucleotides are TGTGCCAGCAGACTCGCCAATGAGCAGTTCTTC.

V and J are TRBV27 and TRBJ1-2; D gene ambiguous. Germline V CDR1 and CDR2: MNHEY, SMNVEV (reference sequence). Trimming left V 6 bases short and J 5 bases short, with 10 bases between. The CDR3 length is 12 residues. The CDR3 DNA reads TGTGCCAGCAGCCCAAGAGGGTATGGCTACACCTTC. It yields the protein CASSPRGYGYTF.

This sequence joins TRBV5-1 and TRBJ1-1; TRBD1 matches 7 bases. V was pared by 5 bases and J by 4 bases, with 11 bases of the junction left unmatched. The CDR3 consists of 15 residues. Germline V gives CDR1 SGHRS, CDR2 YFSETQ. The chain's CDR3 is CASSRGGEGSTEAFF. Written as DNA, the CDR3 is TGCGCCAGCAGTAGAGGGGGCGAGGGGAGCACTGAAGCTTTCTTT.

This chain links TRBV27 with TRBJ1-3, with 10 positions matching TRBD1. This CDR3 region has 13 residues. Germline V gene lookup returns CDR1 MNHEY and CDR2 SMNVEV (reference sequence). V lost 8 bases and J lost 4; bases outside the gene matches: 2. The CDR3 sequence is CASWGQGGNTIYF. DNA of the CDR3: TGTGCCAGCTGGGGACAGGGGGGAAACACCATATATTTT.

The chain carries TRBV29-1 and TRBJ2-5, with D perhaps matching TRBD2 (6 bases). Trimming cost V 4 bases and J 2 bases, with 8 bases left between them. Germline-derived CDR1 and CDR2 are SQVTM and ANQGSEA. The CDR3 is made up of 12 amino acids. The CDR3 sequence is CSVAGGQETQYF. The DNA of the CDR3 is TGCAGCGTTGCCGGGGGTCAAGAGACCCAGTACTTC.

This chain uses TRBV4-1 with TRBJ1-5; a weak D match, TRBD1 (5 bases). Germline V gives CDR1 MGHRA, CDR2 YSYEKL. There are 17 residues in the CDR3. V lost 0 bases, J lost 1 base, and 13 bases lay in between. The CDR3, as DNA: TGCGCCAGCAGCCAAGATGGGGGTTTGCCGAGCAATCAGCCCCAGCATTTT. Translating it yields CASSQDGGLPSNQPQHF.

The genes are TRBV19 and TRBJ2-7, with 7 nucleotides matching TRBD1. CDR3 length: 13 amino acids. The V segment lost 2 bases and the J segment 5 bases; nucleotides outside the gene matches: 3. Germline assignment: CDR1 LNHDA and CDR2 SQIVND (reference sequence). The CDR3 here is CASSIQGGNEQYF. The CDR3 bases are TGTGCCAGTAGTATACAAGGGGGCAACGAGCAGTACTTC.

The rearrangement joins TRBV5-1 to TRBJ2-3, with 11 bases identical to TRBD1. The CDR3 runs to 15 residues. The ends lost 4 bases at V and 2 bases at J; junction bases unmatched: 3. Germline V gives CDR1 SGHRS, CDR2 YFSETQ. The CDR3 sequence: CASSLGQGATDTQYF. In nucleotides, the CDR3 is TGCGCCAGCAGCCTCGGACAGGGGGCCACAGATACGCAGTATTTT.

V gene TRBV7-9 combines with J gene TRBJ2-7; 7 positions agree with TRBD1. The germline CDR1 and CDR2 sequences are SEHNR and FQNEAQ (reference sequence). The CDR3 consists of 13 residues. J lost 2 bases, V lost 10 bases, and 8 bases had no gene match. CDR3 sequence: CATGKQGTYEQYF. CDR3 DNA sequence: TGTGCCACGGGTAAACAGGGGACCTACGAGCAGTACTTC.

CDR3 coding DNA: TGTGCCAGCAGTTATTTGGACTTGACCTACGAGCAGTACTTC. It specifies CASSYLDLTYEQYF. J is TRBJ2-7 and V is TRBV6-5; tentatively, D is TRBD2 (5 bases). The V end was cut by 3 bases, the J end by 2 bases, with 11 bases between. Germline lookup yields CDR1 MNHEY and CDR2 SVGAGI. This CDR3 is built from 14 residues.

This clone came up a few times. The gene calls are TRBV19 and TRBJ1-1; D uncertain. Germline V gene lookup returns CDR1 LNHDA and CDR2 SQIVND (reference sequence). Between the trimmed V and J ends, which lost 2 bases and 5 bases, there was a span of 9 bases. This CDR3 is 13 amino acids long. CDR3 residues: CASSISRRTEAFF. CDR3 DNA sequence: TGTGCCAGTAGTATAAGTAGGAGAACTGAAGCTTTCTTT.

J is TRBJ2-2 and V is TRBV18; D unclear. The CDR3 runs 13 residues. CDR1 is KGHSH, CDR2 LQKENI, per germline. Trimming removed 3 bases from V and 7 bases from J, with 9 bases in between. In DNA form, the CDR3 reads TGTGCCAGCTCACCCCAGGAAAACGGGGAGCTGTTTTTT. This gives the protein CASSPQENGELFF. Full variable domain (missing parts from reference TRBV18 and TRBJ2-2): NAGVMQNPRHLVRRRGQEARLRCSPMKGHSHVYWYRQLPEEGLKFMVYLQKENIIDESGMPKERFSAEFPKEGPSILRIQQVVRGDSAAYFCASSPQENGELFFGEGSRLTVL.

CDR3 coding DNA: TGTGCCAGCAGTCCCCATGGGACAGGTAATGAAAAACTGTTTTTT. Its protein product is CASSPHGTGNEKLFF. The V call is TRBV28, the J call TRBJ1-4; 8 bases agree with TRBD1. The CDR3 extends over 15 amino acids. The V segment lost 5 bases and the J segment 4 bases; nucleotides outside the gene matches: 6. The V gene's germline CDR1 is MDHEN and CDR2 SYDVKM. Full variable domain (outside the CDR3, taken from reference TRBV28 and TRBJ1-4): DVKVTQSSRYLVKRTGEKVFLECVQDMDHENMFWYRQDPGLGLRLIYFSYDVKMKEKGDIPEGYSVSREKKERFSLILESASTNQTSMYLCASSPHGTGNEKLFFGSGTQLSVL.

The chain recombines TRBV6-5 with TRBJ2-3, with 8 bases lining up with TRBD2. J lost 4 bases, V lost 7 bases, and 7 bases had no gene match. This CDR3 region has 14 residues. Germline assignment: CDR1 MNHEY and CDR2 SVGAGI. CDR3 sequence reads: CASTERGPADTQYF. The DNA for the CDR3 is TGTGCCAGCACCGAGCGGGGGCCCGCAGATACGCAGTATTTT.

The genes are TRBV6-2 or TRBV6-3 and TRBJ2-1; D is possibly TRBD1 (5 bases). V dropped 4 bases and J dropped 5 bases, with 9 bases sitting between them. This CDR3 is built from 13 residues. The germline V gene has CDR1 MNHEY and CDR2 SVGEGT. The CDR3 is CASSLIQDNEQFF. CDR3 bases: TGTGCCAGCAGTTTAATACAGGACAATGAGCAGTTCTTC.

The chain employs TRBV7-8 and TRBJ1-2, with D perhaps TRBD1 (5 bases). Germline assignment: CDR1 SGHVS and CDR2 FQNEAQ. With 7 bases removed from V and 4 bases from J, the gap between germline ends came to 16 bases. The CDR3 totals 14 residues. The CDR3 protein is CASTLLGPLYGYTF. CDR3 bases: TGTGCCAGCACCTTGCTGGGGCCTCTCTATGGCTACACCTTC.

The chain joins TRBV5-4 to TRBJ2-5; D remains unclear. Germline V CDR1 and CDR2: SGHNT, YYREEE (reference sequence). The length of the CDR3 is 12 residues. The V gene lost 3 bases and the J gene lost 5 bases, with 8 bases spanning the gap. The chain's CDR3 is CASSSGRETQYF. The DNA of the CDR3 is TGTGCCAGCAGCTCCGGGCGGGAGACCCAGTACTTC.

This clone came up once. The V gene is TRBV6-2 or TRBV6-3, the J gene TRBJ2-7, with a tentative D call TRBD2 (5 bases). Trimming shortened V by 0 bases and J by 2 bases, and 14 bases separated the two germline ends. The CDR3 spans 16 residues. From germline, CDR1 is MNHEY and CDR2 SVGEGT. CDR3 residues: CASSYSAADPTYEQYF. The CDR3 coding sequence is TGTGCCAGCAGTTACTCCGCAGCGGATCCAACCTACGAGCAGTACTTC.

In its sample, this clone was seen once. The rearrangement uses TRBV19 and TRBJ1-6, with D possibly TRBD1 on 5 matching bases. The V end lost 5 bases, the J end lost 2 bases, and 10 bases lay between the germline ends. The CDR3 has 15 residues. CDR1 is LNHDA, CDR2 SQIVND, per germline (reference sequence). The CDR3 region has the DNA TGTGCCAGTAGTGACCAGGGAACCTATAATTCACCCCTCCACTTT. It specifies CASSDQGTYNSPLHF.